This record covers a single T cell receptor (beta chain). This CDR3 contains 13 residues. V was pared by 7 bases and J by 13 bases, with 13 bases of the junction left unmatched. CDR1 is SNHLY, CDR2 FYNNEI, per germline. The data derive from a study of blood T cell repertoires in COVID-19. Study background: T cells, B-cell-depleted T cells, or PBMCs provided the cDNA or gDNA that served as material.

Per the study methods: Quantification of nucleated cells was approximated via reference gene primer amplification. Sequencing used immunoSEQ multiplex PCR; TCRdb keeps in-frame clones, though not all of them. V, J and clone size are those of that table, while D and trimming were read from the DNA. The sample records around 330,000 clones, roughly nine tenths being singletons. The V call is TRBV2, the J call TRBJ1-2; 9 nucleotides align to TRBD1. Specimen: PBMCs or T cells enriched from blood (not recorded which). This clonotype was obtained from a man in his fifties or sixties who had recovered from COVID-19. The CDR3 DNA reads TGTGCCAGCAACTACTGGGACAGGGCCTTCGGCACCTTC. Residues: CASNYWDRAFGTF.